This T cell receptor (beta chain) was identified during a study of cytomegalovirus exposure and HLA in healthy donors. In its sample, this clone was seen once. Antigen unknown. Study outcomes and limitations: Analysis performed later found roughly 18,000 TCR beta sequences associated with HLA alleles at 0.05 false discovery rate. Earlier results showed most TCR beta V segments being productive about 90% or about 30% of the time. In a later analysis, the majority of CMV-associated beta chains seemingly showed HLA restriction.

Primers for the PCR totalled 60 Vbeta and 13 Jbeta. Assay: immunoSEQ multiplex PCR; the TCRdb copy retains only in-frame clones and omits some. The repertoire holds 170,000 or so clones, around 79% seen once, with 3.1% in the top ten. The CDR3 has 14 amino acids. The ends were cut back, 1 base at V and 7 bases at J, with 12 bases in the middle. CDR1 SGHRS and CDR2 YFSETQ come from the germline V gene. What was sequenced was PBMCs. The TCR was taken from a woman aged 40-49 years in good health and CMV-seronegative. The rearrangement uses TRBV5-1 and TRBJ2-1; TRBD2 might be the D (6 bases). The CDR3 region is CASSLRGAENEQFF. The CDR3 DNA is TGCGCCAGCAGCTTGCGCGGGGCGGAAAATGAGCAGTTCTTC.